This T cell receptor (beta chain) is drawn from a study of blood T cells in healthy people across ages. Alongside a J-beta primer mix, a sample-barcoded 5' primer served in a second PCR lasting about 7 to 11 cycles. TCRdb called the 5' RACE reads again in MiXCR, with one record for every CDR3 protein. The sample carries roughly 800,000 distinct CDR3 sequences, about 62% recorded once. This clonotype was picked up one time. Trimming took 5 bases from V and 0 from J; bases not matched to a gene: 3. Per germline, CDR1 DFQATT and CDR2 SNEGSKA (reference sequence). CDR3 length: 15 amino acids. The chain joins TRBV20-1 to TRBJ1-6; 8 bases align to TRBD1. Sequenced input: blood. The sequence was obtained from a man aged 25 to 40 in good health. CDR3 bases: TGCAGTGCTCAAACAGGGGGCTCCTATAATTCACCCCTCCACTTT. Protein product: CSAQTGGSYNSPLHF.